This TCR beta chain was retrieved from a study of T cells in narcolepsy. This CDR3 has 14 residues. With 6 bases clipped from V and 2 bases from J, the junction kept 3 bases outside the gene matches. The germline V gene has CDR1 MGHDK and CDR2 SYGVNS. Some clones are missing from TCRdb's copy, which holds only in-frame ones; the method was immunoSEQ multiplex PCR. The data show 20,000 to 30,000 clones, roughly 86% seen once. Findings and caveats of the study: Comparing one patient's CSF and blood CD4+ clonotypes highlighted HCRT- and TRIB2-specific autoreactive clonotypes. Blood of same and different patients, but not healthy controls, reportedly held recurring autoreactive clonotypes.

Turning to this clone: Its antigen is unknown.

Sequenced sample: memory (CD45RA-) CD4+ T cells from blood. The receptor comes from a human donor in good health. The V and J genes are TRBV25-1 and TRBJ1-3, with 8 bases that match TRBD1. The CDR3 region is CASSNRGAGNTIYF. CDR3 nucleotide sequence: TGTGCCAGCAGCAACAGGGGGGCTGGAAACACCATATATTTT.